This TCR beta chain was identified in a study of STAT5B mutations in CD4+ large granular lymphocyte leukemia. Libraries were prepared by immunoSEQ multiplex PCR; TCRdb keeps only in-frame clonotypes and omits some of them. The sample yields approximately 21,000 clones, about four fifths seen once. This CDR3 has 14 residues. Germline V gene data show CDR1 as MNHNS and CDR2 as SASEGT. The V segment lost 8 bases and the J segment 7 bases; nucleotides outside the gene matches: 10. The V call is TRBV6-1, the J call TRBJ2-7, with 11 bases fitting TRBD2. This TCR was recovered from a human donor in good health. The source material was CD4+ T cells from blood buffy coats. CDR3 in amino acids: CASSGTSGIEEQYF. CDR3 in DNA: TGTGCCAGCTCTGGGACTAGCGGAATCGAGGAGCAGTACTTC.